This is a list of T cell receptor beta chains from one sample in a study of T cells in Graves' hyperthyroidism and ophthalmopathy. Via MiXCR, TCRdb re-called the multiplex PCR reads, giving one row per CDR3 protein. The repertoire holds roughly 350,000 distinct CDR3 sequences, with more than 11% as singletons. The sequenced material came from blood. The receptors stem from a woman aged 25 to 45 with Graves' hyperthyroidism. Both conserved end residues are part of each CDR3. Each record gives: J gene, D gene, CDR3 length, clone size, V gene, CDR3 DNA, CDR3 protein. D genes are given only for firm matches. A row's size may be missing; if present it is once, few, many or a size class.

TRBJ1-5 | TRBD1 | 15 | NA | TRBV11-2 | TGTGCCAGCAGCTTAGGGGACAGGGAGAATCAGCCCCAGCATTTT | CASSLGDRENQPQHF
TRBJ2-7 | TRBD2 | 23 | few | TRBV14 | TGTGCCAGCAGCCAAGGAGGTGCCAGGCGGGAGGGCCGGTTGTATAGTCGGTCCTACGAGCAGTACTTC | CASSQGGARREGRLYSRSYEQYF
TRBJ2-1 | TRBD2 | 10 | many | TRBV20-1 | TGCAGTGCAAGGGAGGGGGAGCAGTTCTTC | CSAREGEQFF
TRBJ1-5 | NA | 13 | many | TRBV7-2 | TGTGCCAGCAGCTACCGGCGCAATCAGCCCCAGCATTTT | CASSYRRNQPQHF
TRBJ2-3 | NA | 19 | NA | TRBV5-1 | TGCGCCAGCAGCCCGCGAGGAGCCGTCTTCCTGACTAGCACAGATACGCAGTATTTT | CASSPRGAVFLTSTDTQYF
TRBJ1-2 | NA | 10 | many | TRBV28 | TGTGCCAGCAGCCAGGATGGCTACACCTTC | CASSQDGYTF
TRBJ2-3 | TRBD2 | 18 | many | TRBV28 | TGTGCCAGCAGTTCCGACCCGGGACTAGCGGGAGGAACAGATACGCAGTATTTT | CASSSDPGLAGGTDTQYF
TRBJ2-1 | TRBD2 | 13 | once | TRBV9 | TGTGCCAGCAGCGTTGCTAGCGGGAGTGAGCAGTTCTTC | CASSVASGSEQFF
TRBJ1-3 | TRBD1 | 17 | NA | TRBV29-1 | TGCAGCGTTGAAGGGGTTCCGACAGGGATCTCTGGAAACACCATATATTTT | CSVEGVPTGISGNTIYF
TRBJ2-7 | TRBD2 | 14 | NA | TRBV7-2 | TGTGCCAGCAGCAAACTAGCGGGAGTAGGCGAGCAGTACTTC | CASSKLAGVGEQYF
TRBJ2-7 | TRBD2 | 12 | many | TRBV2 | TGTGCCGGAGGACTAGCGGACTACGAGCAGTACTTC | CAGGLADYEQYF
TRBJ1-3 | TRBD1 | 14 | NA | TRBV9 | TGTGCCAGCAGCCAGGGGGGGGGCGGAAACACCATATATTTT | CASSQGGGGNTIYF
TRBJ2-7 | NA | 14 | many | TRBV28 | TGTGCCAGCGGCTCAGGTGCCCTTTACTACGAGCAGTACTTC | CASGSGALYYEQYF
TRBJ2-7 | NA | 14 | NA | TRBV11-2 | TGTGCCAGCAGCTTAGGTTTCAGTTCCTACGAGCAGTACTTC | CASSLGFSSYEQYF
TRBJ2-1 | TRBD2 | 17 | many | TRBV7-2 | TGTGCCAGCAGCTTAGCGGGACTAGGTTTGGTTTACGATGAGCAGTTCTTC | CASSLAGLGLVYDEQFF
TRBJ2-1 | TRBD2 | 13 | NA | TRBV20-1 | TGCAGTGCTTCGCGGGACTATTTGGGTGAGCAGTTCTTC | CSASRDYLGEQFF
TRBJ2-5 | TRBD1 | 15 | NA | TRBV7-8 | TGTGCCAGCAGCTCCGGGACAGGGGTGGTCGAGACCCAGTACTTC | CASSSGTGVVETQYF
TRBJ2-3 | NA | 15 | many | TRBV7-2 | TGTGCCAGCAGCCTAGCGTCCGGGGGCACAGATACGCAGTATTTT | CASSLASGGTDTQYF
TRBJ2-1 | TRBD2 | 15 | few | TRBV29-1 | TGCAGCGTTGAGCCAGCGGGAATCATGGGGAATGAGCAGTTCTTC | CSVEPAGIMGNEQFF
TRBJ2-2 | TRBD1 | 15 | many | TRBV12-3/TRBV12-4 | TGTGCCAGCAGTCCGAGGGGGCCTGACACCGGGGAGCTGTTTTTT | CASSPRGPDTGELFF
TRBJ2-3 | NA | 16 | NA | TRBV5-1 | TGCGCCAGCAGCCCACCTCTGGGGACTAGCACAGATACGCAGTATTTT | CASSPPLGTSTDTQYF
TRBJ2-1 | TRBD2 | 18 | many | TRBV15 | TGTGCCACCAGCAAACTCACTTTGACTAGCGGTTCCTACAATGAGCAGTTCTTC | CATSKLTLTSGSYNEQFF
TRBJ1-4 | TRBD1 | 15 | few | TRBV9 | TGTGCCAGCAGCCCCCGACCGGACAGGGGAGCGAAACTGTTTTTT | CASSPRPDRGAKLFF
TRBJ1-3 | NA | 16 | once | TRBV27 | TGTGCCAGCAGTTTGCGAGGCTACAACTCTGGAAACACCATATATTTT | CASSLRGYNSGNTIYF
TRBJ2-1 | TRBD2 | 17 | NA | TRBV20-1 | TGCAGTGCCGGAGGACTAGCGGTAGGAGAGGGGTACAATGAGCAGTTCTTC | CSAGGLAVGEGYNEQFF
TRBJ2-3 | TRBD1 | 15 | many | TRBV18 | TGTGCCAGCTCACGGACAGGGGGCGAAGAAGATACGCAGTATTTT | CASSRTGGEEDTQYF
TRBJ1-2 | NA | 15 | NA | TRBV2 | TGTGCCAGCCAGAGCAGGACAAGCTCGGACTATGGCTACACCTTC | CASQSRTSSDYGYTF
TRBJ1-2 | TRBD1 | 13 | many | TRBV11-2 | TGTGCCAGCAGCTATTCACAGGGGCACGGCTACACCTTC | CASSYSQGHGYTF
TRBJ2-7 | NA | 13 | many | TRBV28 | TGTGCCAGCAGTAAATACAGGGTTTACGAGCAGTACTTC | CASSKYRVYEQYF
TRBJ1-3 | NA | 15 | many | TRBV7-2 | TGTGCCAGCAGCAGAGACGGGGTCTCTGGAAACACCATATATTTT | CASSRDGVSGNTIYF
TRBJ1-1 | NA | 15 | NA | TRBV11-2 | TGTGCCGGCAGCTTGGCCGGAGGGGGAAACACTGAAGCTTTCTTT | CAGSLAGGGNTEAFF
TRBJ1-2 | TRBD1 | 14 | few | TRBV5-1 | TGCGCCAGCAGCCCAAGGGGACAGGGGGAGTCCGGCACCTTC | CASSPRGQGESGTF
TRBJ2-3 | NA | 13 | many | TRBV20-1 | TGCAGTGCTAGAGAGGGGCTCACAGATACGCAGTATTTT | CSAREGLTDTQYF